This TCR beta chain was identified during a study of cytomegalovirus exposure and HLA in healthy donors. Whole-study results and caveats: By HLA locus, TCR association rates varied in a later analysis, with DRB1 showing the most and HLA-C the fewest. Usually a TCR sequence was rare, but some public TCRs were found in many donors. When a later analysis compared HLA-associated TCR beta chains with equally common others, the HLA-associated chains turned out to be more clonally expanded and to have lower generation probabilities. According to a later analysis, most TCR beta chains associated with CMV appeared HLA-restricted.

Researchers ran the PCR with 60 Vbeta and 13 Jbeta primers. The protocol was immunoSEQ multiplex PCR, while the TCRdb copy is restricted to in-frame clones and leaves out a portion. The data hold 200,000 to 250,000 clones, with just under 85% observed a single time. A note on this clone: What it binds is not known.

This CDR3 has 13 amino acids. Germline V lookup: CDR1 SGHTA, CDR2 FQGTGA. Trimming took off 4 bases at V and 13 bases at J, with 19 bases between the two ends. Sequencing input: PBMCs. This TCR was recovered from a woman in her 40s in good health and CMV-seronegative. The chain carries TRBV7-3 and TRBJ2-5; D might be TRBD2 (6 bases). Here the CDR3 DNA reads TGTGCCAGCAGCTCATCATCGGGGGAATCTTTGTACTTC. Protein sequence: CASSSSSGESLYF.